This record concerns one T cell receptor beta chain sequence. Its target is not known. This sample stems from a study of shared clonotypes between healthy human individuals. Findings and caveats of the study: Researchers sampled blood only, noting tissue repertoires likely differ.

In replicate PCRs of unsorted PBMC, 250 to 350 ng DNA, tens of thousands of T cell genomes, was used. Original methodology: As immunoSEQ supplied junction-only sequences (without quality scores), filtering differed. Clones were sequenced by immunoSEQ multiplex PCR, and TCRdb holds only the in-frame ones, with some missing. That table furnishes V, J and clone size, whereas the DNA furnished D and trimming. The sample comprises 470,000 or so clones, about 85% of which are singletons, and approximately 11% rests with the top ten. V was cut by 6 bases and J by 1 base, with 12 bases left in between. Germline V CDR1 and CDR2: SNHLY, FYNNEI. The length of the CDR3 is 15 residues.

The chain couples TRBV2 to TRBJ2-2, with D maybe TRBD1 (6 bases). Sequencing input: PBMCs. The source of this sequence is a woman in her thirties or forties in good health. Some clones in this sample may be carry-over from other donors' samples. The CDR3 bases are TGTGCCAGCAGAGCAGGGGAAGTGAACACCGGGGAGCTGTTTTTT. This sequence encodes CASRAGEVNTGELFF.